The 15 T cell receptor beta chains listed next were all sequenced from one sample in a study of blood T cell repertoires in COVID-19. Generated by immunoSEQ multiplex PCR, the TCRdb table keeps only in-frame clones and is missing some. The sample yields hundreds of thousands of clones, over 70% seen once. The specimen sequenced was peripheral blood. The receptor source for this set is a woman between 50 and 59 years old with COVID-19, enrolled during active disease.

This chain links TRBV4-1 with TRBJ2-7; 8 bases fit TRBD1. This CDR3 is 15 amino acids long. CDR1 MGHRA and CDR2 YSYEKL come from the germline V gene. V gave up 1 base and J gave up 1 base; unmatched junction bases: 3. The CDR3 DNA reads TGCGCCAGCAGCCAAGCACGGACAGGGTCCTACGAGCAGTACTTC. This codes for CASSQARTGSYEQYF.

The chain has TRBV7-2 and TRBJ2-5; D is uncertain. Deletions cut 1 base from V and 4 bases from J, with 10 bases between. CDR1 and CDR2 from the germline V gene are SGHTA and FQGNSA. The CDR3 extends over 14 amino acids. CDR3 in amino acids: CASSLVTRGETQYF. CDR3 sequence (DNA): TGTGCCAGCAGCTTAGTCACCAGAGGAGAGACCCAGTACTTC.

This clone was found once. The chain employs TRBV3-1 (or the pseudogene TRBV3-2) and TRBJ1-5; D may be TRBD1 (6 bases). The germline V gene has CDR1 LGHDT and CDR2 YNNKEL (reference sequence). The V gene lost 3 bases and the J gene lost 7 bases, with 13 bases spanning the gap. The CDR3 covers 14 residues. The CDR3 DNA follows: TGTGCCAGCAGCCAGGGCAGGGGAAAACAGCCCCAGCATTTT. It yields the protein CASSQGRGKQPQHF.

This chain connects TRBV18 to TRBJ1-4; tentatively, D is TRBD1 (5 bases). With 0 bases removed from V and 0 bases from J, the gap between germline ends came to 8 bases. Per the germline V gene, CDR1 is KGHSH and CDR2 is LQKENI. This CDR3 is built from 16 residues. The CDR3 DNA follows: TGTGCCAGCTCACCACCGCAGGGTGCAACTAATGAAAAACTGTTTTTT. Translating it yields CASSPPQGATNEKLFF.

The J gene is TRBJ2-1, the V gene TRBV6-6; TRBD2 agrees at 9 bases. The germline CDR1 and CDR2 sequences are MNHNY and SVGAGI (reference sequence). The CDR3 is made up of 14 amino acids. The V and J ends lost 6 bases and 3 bases, in that order; junction bases with no gene match: 3. The CDR3 loop is CASRVAGVYNEQFF. The CDR3 DNA reads as TGTGCCAGCAGGGTAGCGGGAGTCTACAATGAGCAGTTCTTC.

In nucleotides, the CDR3 is TGTGCCAGTACTATGACAGGGGGGGGAGGTACGCAGTATTTT. It codes for CASTMTGGGGTQYF. This chain connects TRBV19 to TRBJ2-3; 9 bases are shared with TRBD1. CDR1 is LNHDA and CDR2 is SQIVND in the germline V gene (reference sequence). This CDR3 comprises 14 residues. Trimming removed 7 bases from V and 8 bases from J; junction bases left unmatched: 10.

The genes are TRBV6-1 and TRBJ1-5, with D unresolved. Looked up from germline, CDR1 is MNHNS and CDR2 is SASEGT. This CDR3 region has 13 residues. Trimming pared 0 bases from V and 7 bases from J, leaving 7 bases between. The CDR3 sequence is CASSEARNQPQHF. The DNA of the CDR3 is TGTGCCAGCAGTGAAGCGCGTAACCAGCCCCAGCATTTT.

V and J are TRBV30 and TRBJ1-5; D not certain. CDR3 length: 13 residues. The germline CDR1 and CDR2 sequences are GTSNPN and SVGIG (reference sequence). Trimming removed 2 bases at V and 5 bases at J, with 10 bases between. This CDR3 is CAWSPTLYQPQHF. CDR3 DNA sequence: TGTGCCTGGAGTCCGACACTTTATCAGCCCCAGCATTTT.

CDR3 in amino acids: CASSLDGGSPDTQYF. Here the CDR3 DNA reads TGCGCCAGCAGCTTGGATGGCGGGAGTCCAGATACGCAGTATTTT. The chain combines TRBV5-1 with TRBJ2-3; TRBD2 aligns across 7 bases. The CDR3 covers 15 residues. The ends lost 0 bases at V and 4 bases at J; junction bases unmatched: 5. Germline CDR1 reads SGHRS; CDR2 reads YFSETQ.

This chain links TRBV7-6 with TRBJ2-1, with 13 bases identical to TRBD2. V was clipped by 4 bases and J by 7 bases; unmatched bases: 7. The CDR3 length is 16 residues. Looked up from germline, CDR1 is SGHVS and CDR2 is FNYEAQ. CDR3 sequence reads: CASSWRTSGSANEQFF. CDR3 DNA: TGTGCCAGCAGCTGGCGGACTAGCGGGAGTGCTAATGAGCAGTTCTTC.

This chain joins TRBV9 and TRBJ2-7, with D possibly TRBD2 on 6 matching bases. CDR1 is SGDLS, CDR2 YYNGEE, per germline. Between the trimmed V and J ends, which lost 4 bases and 1 base, there was a span of 21 bases. CDR3 length: 17 amino acids. The CDR3 loop is CASSPTSGTPWSYEQYF. In DNA form, the CDR3 reads TGTGCCAGCAGCCCCACCTCCGGGACTCCCTGGTCCTACGAGCAGTACTTC. The variable domain in full, with the rest retrieved from reference TRBV9 and TRBJ2-7, is DSGVTQTPKHLITATGQRVTLRCSPRSGDLSVYWYQQSLDQGLQFLIQYYNGEERAKGNILERFSAQQFPDLHSELNLSSLELGDSALYFCASSPTSGTPWSYEQYFGPGTRLTVT.

The chain combines TRBV9 with TRBJ2-2, with D tentatively TRBD2 (7 bases). This CDR3 has 14 residues. The V end was cut by 7 bases, the J end by 4 bases, with 14 bases between. Germline CDR1 reads SGDLS; CDR2 reads YYNGEE. The CDR3 bases are TGTGCCAGCGGGGGGGGCGGACGCACCGGGGAGCTGTTTTTT. Encoded protein: CASGGGGRTGELFF. The full variable domain, its missing parts supplied by reference TRBV9 and TRBJ2-2, is DSGVTQTPKHLITATGQRVTLRCSPRSGDLSVYWYQQSLDQGLQFLIQYYNGEERAKGNILERFSAQQFPDLHSELNLSSLELGDSALYFCASGGGGRTGELFFGEGSRLTVL.

This clone was detected only a few times. The J gene is TRBJ1-2, the V gene TRBV11-3; D uncertain. V was shortened by 5 bases and J by 5 bases, with 18 bases between the two germline ends. The CDR3 extends over 15 amino acids. The germline V gene has CDR1 SGHNT and CDR2 YENEEA. The DNA of the CDR3 is TGTGCCAGCAGCCCAGGAGGTCCCGCTGGATATGGCTACACCTTC. It specifies CASSPGGPAGYGYTF.

This clone has more than one count but fewer than ten. The V and J genes are TRBV4-1 and TRBJ2-7; 9 bases map to TRBD2. Germline CDR1 is MGHRA and CDR2 is YSYEKL. J lost 2 bases, V lost 2 bases, and 4 bases had no gene match. This CDR3 has 15 residues. CDR3 nucleotide sequence: TGCGCCAGCAGCCAACTAACTAGCGGGCCCTACGAGCAGTACTTC. It codes for CASSQLTSGPYEQYF.

The rearrangement joins TRBV20-1 to TRBJ2-1, with a possible D match to TRBD2 (6 bases). The germline V gene has CDR1 DFQATT and CDR2 SNEGSKA (reference sequence). The CDR3 contains 15 residues. Deletions cut 3 bases from V and 0 bases from J, with 12 bases between. CDR3 amino acids: CSASPGTASYNEQFF. Written as DNA, the CDR3 is TGCAGTGCTAGTCCCGGGACTGCCTCCTACAATGAGCAGTTCTTC.